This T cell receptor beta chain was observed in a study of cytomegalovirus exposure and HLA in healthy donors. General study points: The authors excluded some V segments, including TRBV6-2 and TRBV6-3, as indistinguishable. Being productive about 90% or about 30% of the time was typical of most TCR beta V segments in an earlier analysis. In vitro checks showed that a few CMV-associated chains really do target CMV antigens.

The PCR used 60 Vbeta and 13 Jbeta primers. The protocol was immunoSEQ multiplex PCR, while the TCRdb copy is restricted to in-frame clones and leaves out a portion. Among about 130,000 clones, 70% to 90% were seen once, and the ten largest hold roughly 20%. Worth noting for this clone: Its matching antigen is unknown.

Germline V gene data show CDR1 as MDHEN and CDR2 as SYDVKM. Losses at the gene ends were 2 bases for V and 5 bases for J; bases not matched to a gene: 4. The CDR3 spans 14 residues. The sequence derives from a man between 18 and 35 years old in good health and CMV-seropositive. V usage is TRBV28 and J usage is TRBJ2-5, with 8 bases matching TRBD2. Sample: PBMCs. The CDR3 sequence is CASSLAGGRETQYF. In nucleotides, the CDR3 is TGTGCCAGCAGTTTAGCGGGGGGCAGGGAGACCCAGTACTTC.